The next 11 T cell receptor beta chains were all read from a single sample in a study of blood T cell repertoires in COVID-19. Profiling relied on immunoSEQ multiplex PCR, and the TCRdb table lists in-frame clones only, not all of them. This table has approximately 160,000 clones, roughly 80% appearing once. Sequenced material: peripheral blood. The receptors shown here come from a man aged 60 to 69 with acute or convalescent COVID-19.

The J gene is TRBJ2-1, the V gene TRBV5-5; D gene ambiguous. Trimming pared 0 bases from V and 3 bases from J, leaving 13 bases between. Germline V CDR1 and CDR2: SGHKS, YYEKEE (reference sequence). CDR3 length equals 16 residues. CDR3 sequence reads: CASSLANTEFYNEQFF. CDR3 nucleotide sequence: TGTGCCAGCAGCTTGGCCAATACAGAGTTCTACAATGAGCAGTTCTTC.

The chain is built from TRBV24-1 and TRBJ2-1; D possibly corresponds to TRBD1 (7 bases). CDR1 is KGHDR, CDR2 SFDVKD, per germline. V lost 3 bases and J lost 5, with 16 bases in between. The CDR3 sequence is 16 residues long. This chain's CDR3 is CATSDPAGQRNNEQFF. The CDR3 DNA follows: TGTGCCACCAGTGATCCCGCGGGACAGAGAAACAATGAGCAGTTCTTC.

The chain joins TRBV27 to TRBJ2-7, with 13 bases fitting TRBD2. This CDR3 is 16 amino acids long. V dropped 3 bases and J dropped 6; count of bases not matched to a gene: 8. Per the germline V gene, CDR1 is MNHEY and CDR2 is SMNVEV (reference sequence). The CDR3 here is CASSFLGLAGEVEQYF. CDR3 DNA: TGTGCCAGCAGTTTCCTCGGACTAGCGGGGGAGGTCGAGCAGTACTTC.

The chain couples TRBV12-3 or TRBV12-4 to TRBJ1-1; possibly TRBD1 for D (6 bases). The CDR3 has 13 amino acids. The V and J ends lost 5 bases and 4 bases respectively, with 11 bases between them. The CDR3 reads CASSPRTATEAFF. CDR3 in DNA: TGTGCCAGCAGTCCCAGGACAGCCACTGAAGCTTTCTTT.

Only a few counts were recorded for this clone. The chain couples TRBV5-1 to TRBJ2-7, with 8 bases fitting TRBD1. V was clipped by 1 base and J by 5 bases; unmatched bases: 8. The CDR3 length is 15 residues. Germline lookup yields CDR1 SGHRS and CDR2 YFSETQ. CDR3: CASSLFGQGSHEQYF. The CDR3 bases are TGCGCCAGCAGCTTGTTTGGACAGGGTAGCCACGAGCAGTACTTC. Complete variable domain (other parts from reference TRBV5-1 and TRBJ2-7): KAGVTQTPRYLIKTRGQQVTLSCSPISGHRSVSWYQQTPGQGLQFLFEYFSETQRNKGNFPGRFSGRQFSNSRSEMNVSTLELGDSALYLCASSLFGQGSHEQYFGPGTRLTVT.

This clone has just one count. For the CDR3, the DNA is TGTGCCAGCAGCTTACCGGACAGGATCTCCTACGAGCAGTACTTC. Translation gives CASSLPDRISYEQYF. The chain couples TRBV11-2 to TRBJ2-7, with 7 bases that match TRBD1. J lost 0 bases, V lost 2 bases, and 4 bases had no gene match. Looked up from germline, CDR1 is SGHAT and CDR2 is FQNNGV. The CDR3 covers 15 residues.

The CDR3 sequence: CASSQGGGSGYEQYF. CDR3 nucleotides: TGCGCCAGCAGCCAAGGGGGGGGCTCAGGCTACGAGCAGTACTTC. This chain uses TRBV4-3 with TRBJ2-7, with TRBD2 as a possible D gene (7 bases). Germline V lookup: CDR1 LGHNA, CDR2 YSLEER. This CDR3 spans 15 amino acids. V shed 1 base and J shed 3 bases, with 13 bases lying between them.

The genes are TRBV2 and TRBJ2-3, with TRBD2 as a possible D gene (5 bases). CDR1 is SNHLY and CDR2 is FYNNEI in the germline V gene. With 6 bases removed from V and 0 bases from J, the gap between germline ends came to 13 bases. The CDR3 sequence is 15 residues long. This CDR3 reads CASSPGSTSTDTQYF. In nucleotides, the CDR3 is TGTGCCAGCAGCCCGGGGTCCACTAGCACAGATACGCAGTATTTT.

The chain has TRBV3-1 (or the pseudogene TRBV3-2) and TRBJ1-1; 8 bases fit TRBD1. With 4 bases clipped from V and 4 bases from J, the junction kept 8 bases outside the gene matches. CDR3 length equals 15 residues. Germline CDR1 is LGHDT and CDR2 is YNNKEL (reference sequence). The CDR3 loop reads CASSPYHTGGTEAFF. CDR3 DNA sequence: TGTGCCAGCAGCCCCTATCATACAGGGGGCACTGAAGCTTTCTTT.

The V gene is TRBV9, the J gene TRBJ2-5, with TRBD2 matching over 7 bases. This CDR3 comprises 15 residues. The ends lost 0 bases at V and 3 bases at J; junction bases unmatched: 5. CDR1 and CDR2 from the germline V gene are SGDLS and YYNGEE. CDR3 DNA: TGTGCCAGCAGCGTAGTAGGAAGCGGGGAAGAGACCCAGTACTTC. Translation: CASSVVGSGEETQYF.

The rearrangement joins TRBV4-1 to TRBJ1-2; 8 bases map to TRBD1. V gave up 5 bases and J gave up 5 bases; unmatched junction bases: 7. Germline assignment: CDR1 MGHRA and CDR2 YSYEKL. The length of the CDR3 is 14 residues. The CDR3 loop is CASSAQQGGYGYTF. The DNA for the CDR3 is TGCGCCAGCAGCGCCCAACAGGGGGGGTATGGCTACACCTTC.